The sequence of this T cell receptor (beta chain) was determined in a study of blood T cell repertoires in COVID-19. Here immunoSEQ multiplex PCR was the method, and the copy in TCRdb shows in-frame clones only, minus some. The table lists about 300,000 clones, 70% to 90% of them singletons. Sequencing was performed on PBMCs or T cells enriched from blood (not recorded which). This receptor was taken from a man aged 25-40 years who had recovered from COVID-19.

CDR3 DNA sequence: TGCGCCAGCAGCTTGGCGGGTTTACAAGAGACCCAGTACTTC. This translates into CASSLAGLQETQYF. The V and J genes are TRBV5-1 and TRBJ2-5, with D unclear. The germline gives CDR1 SGHRS, CDR2 YFSETQ. This CDR3 region has 14 residues. V was cut by 0 bases and J by 2 bases, with 8 bases left in between.